This T cell receptor (beta chain) was identified during a study of OX40 agonist ivuxolimab in advanced cancers. Overall study context: At roughly 80% male, the cohort had a mean age of approximately 64 years, ranging from roughly 20 to 79. The study, taken as a whole, reports: Partial responders treated at 0.1-3.0 mg/kg exhibited clonal expansion among the lowest measured.

Sequenced by immunoSEQ multiplex PCR; TCRdb stores in-frame clones only, minus some. The top ten clones hold 15% to 17% of a sample with over 55,000 clones, 94% of them seen once. CDR3 length: 13 amino acids. V lost 10 bases, J lost 2 bases, and 15 bases lay in between. Germline loops: CDR1 MNHNS, CDR2 SASEGT. The sample holds a few counts of this clone. Its cognate antigen is unknown. This chain joins TRBV6-1 and TRBJ2-7, with D perhaps TRBD1 (6 bases). Specimen: CD4+ or CD8+ T cells sorted from blood, collected in a trial of the OX40 agonist ivuxolimab. This clonotype was obtained from an adult with an advanced solid tumor such as melanoma, head and neck, liver or kidney cancer. Here the CDR3 reads CATQEGVTYEQYF. DNA for the CDR3: TGTGCCACCCAAGAGGGGGTAACCTACGAGCAGTACTTC.